These 3 T cell receptor beta chains originate from one sample sequenced in a study of blood T cell repertoires in COVID-19 (dated by TCRdb to 2018 to 2020). Library preparation employed the immunoSEQ multiplex PCR assay. TCRdb limited this immuneACCESS table to in-frame rearrangements with V and J called. A share of clones is missing; checked studies link under half to unresolved V genes, and the rest is unexplained. This sample holds around 100,000 clones; about 86% were observed only once. 5% of the sample comes from the top ten. Sample: peripheral blood. The receptors were sampled from a human donor in a cohort sampled during active COVID-19.

The rearrangement links TRBV14 to TRBJ2-3, with TRBD1 matching 10 bases. Germline loops: CDR1 SGHDN, CDR2 FVKESK. Trimming took 4 bases from V and 2 from J; bases not matched to a gene: 15. This CDR3 comprises 19 residues. CDR3 in amino acids: CASSPNDGGTGALTDTQYF. The CDR3 DNA sequence: TGTGCCAGCAGCCCGAACGATGGCGGGACAGGGGCCCTCACAGATACGCAGTATTTT.

The chain recombines TRBV4-1 with TRBJ2-1, with 7 bases lining up with TRBD2. Germline V gene sequence: CDR1 MGHRA, CDR2 YSYEKL. The J segment lost 2 bases and the V segment lost 1 base, leaving 5 bases of the junction unmatched. The CDR3 has 16 residues. CDR3 nucleotides: TGCGCCAGCAGCCAAGGAGCGGGAAGGGCCTACAATGAGCAGTTCTTC. Translating it yields CASSQGAGRAYNEQFF.

The CDR3 region is CASSQVSGGANVLTF. The CDR3 DNA is TGCGCCAGCAGCCAAGTCAGTGGTGGGGCCAACGTCCTGACTTTC. The chain couples TRBV4-1 to TRBJ2-6; D is unresolved. Per germline, CDR1 MGHRA and CDR2 YSYEKL. Deletions cut 1 base from V and 3 bases from J, with 7 bases between. This CDR3 is built from 15 residues.